This section outlines one TCR beta chain sequence together with its context. Its antigen is as yet unknown. V was cut by 6 bases and J by 3 bases, with 5 bases left in between. This CDR3 contains 10 residues. Germline-derived CDR1 and CDR2 are SQVTM and ANQGSEA. This record belongs to a study of CD8+CD57+ T cells in acquired aplastic anemia. About the study: DNA per sorted CD4+ or CD8+ sample ranged roughly 0.19 to 30 ug, averaging around 3.1 ug. An average of approximately 11 million reads for CD4+ cells was obtained from healthy donors.

Study-wide results and caveats: CD8+ Simpson's diversity in patients was not significantly different from that in controls. Comparison of patients with controls identified twenty-nine shared CD8+ CDR3 sequences.

CDR3 and TCR beta VDJ profiling relied on genomic DNA as the template. TCRdb itself ran the reads through MiXCR, one entry per CDR3 protein. The table includes about 48,000 distinct CDR3 sequences, roughly 69% detected once. Sequences were obtained from sorted CD4+, CD8+, or CD8+CD57+ T cells (not recorded which) from PBMCs. This chain links TRBV29-1 with TRBJ1-1; D remains ambiguous. The TCR was taken from a human donor in good health, serving as a control. The CDR3 is CSVLDTEAFF. CDR3 DNA sequence: TGCAGCGTGCTAGACACTGAAGCTTTCTTT.